This T cell receptor (beta chain) was captured by sequencing in a study of PD-1 blockade in classical Hodgkin lymphoma. Whole-study results and caveats: Reports described newly diagnosed patients as having lower baseline TCR diversity than healthy donors. Why the repertoires differ is still unclear, perhaps disease activity or prior therapy.

Germline V gene sequence: CDR1 SGHRS, CDR2 YFSETQ. The CDR3 sequence is 14 residues long. The V end lost 7 bases, the J end lost 2 bases, and 13 bases lay between the germline ends. TCRdb keeps only in-frame clones here, not all; method: immunoSEQ multiplex PCR. In the table there are 25,000 to 35,000 clones, around 68% of which are singletons. In the case of this clone: The antigen is unknown.

In every patient, relapse followed autologous stem cell transplantation, while exposure to brentuximab vedotin differed. Patients reached a best response of complete response, partial response or progressive disease. This TCR was sampled from a human donor with classical Hodgkin lymphoma. V and J are TRBV5-1 and TRBJ1-3; D gene unclear. The sample here was peripheral blood mononuclear cells (PBMCs), taken before the second cycle of nivolumab. The CDR3 bases are TGCGCCAGCTCATCCGCAGACCCTGGAAACACCATATATTTT. Translated: CASSSADPGNTIYF.